The present T cell receptor (beta chain) was sequenced within a study of STAT5B mutations in CD4+ large granular lymphocyte leukemia. About the study: Healthy donors showed HLA-associated enrichment of the CDR3 'QG' motif. Broader study findings: 8/27 top patient clones versus 2/35 control clones were TRBV06-family.

V lost 5 bases to trimming and J lost 4 bases, with 20 bases between them. The germline V gene encodes CDR1 SGHTA and CDR2 FQGNSA. CDR3 length: 17 residues. Sequencing was performed with immunoSEQ multiplex PCR; in TCRdb, only in-frame clones are kept and a portion is missing. This table holds tens of thousands of clones, approximately 80% found once. Buffy coats from healthy blood donors served as controls. On this clone itself: The target antigen is unknown.

The J gene is TRBJ2-2, the V gene TRBV7-2, with a weak D call TRBD2 (6 bases). Sequenced material: CD4+ T cells from blood buffy coats. The clonotype was recovered from a human donor in good health. The DNA of the CDR3 is TGTGCCAGCAGCAACGGGACTCGGCGGTTGGGCACCGGGGAGCTGTTTTTT. This sequence encodes CASSNGTRRLGTGELFF.